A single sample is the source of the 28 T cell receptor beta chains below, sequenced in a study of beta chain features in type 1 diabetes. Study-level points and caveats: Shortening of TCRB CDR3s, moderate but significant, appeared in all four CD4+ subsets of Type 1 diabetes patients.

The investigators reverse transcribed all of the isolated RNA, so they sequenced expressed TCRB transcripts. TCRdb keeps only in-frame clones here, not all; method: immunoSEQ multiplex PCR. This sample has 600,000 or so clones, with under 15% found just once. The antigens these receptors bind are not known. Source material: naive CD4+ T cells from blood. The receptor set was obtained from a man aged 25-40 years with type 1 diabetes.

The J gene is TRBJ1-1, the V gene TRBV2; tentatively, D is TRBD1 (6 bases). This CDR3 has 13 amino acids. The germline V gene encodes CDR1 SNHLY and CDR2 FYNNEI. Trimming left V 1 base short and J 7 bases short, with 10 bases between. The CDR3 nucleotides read TGTGCCAGCAGTGAAGGGTCAGGGGTTGAAGCTTTCTTT. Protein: CASSEGSGVEAFF.

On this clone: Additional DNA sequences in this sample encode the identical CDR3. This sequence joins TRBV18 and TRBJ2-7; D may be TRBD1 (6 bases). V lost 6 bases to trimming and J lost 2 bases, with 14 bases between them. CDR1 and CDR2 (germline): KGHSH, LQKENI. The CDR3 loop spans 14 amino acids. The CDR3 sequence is CASSPTGDTYEQYF. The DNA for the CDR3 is TGTGCCAGCTCCCCGACAGGTGACACCTACGAGCAGTACTTC. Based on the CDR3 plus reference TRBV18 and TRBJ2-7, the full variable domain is NAGVMQNPRHLVRRRGQEARLRCSPMKGHSHVYWYRQLPEEGLKFMVYLQKENIIDESGMPKERFSAEFPKEGPSILRIQQVVRGDSAAYFCASSPTGDTYEQYFGPGTRLTVT.

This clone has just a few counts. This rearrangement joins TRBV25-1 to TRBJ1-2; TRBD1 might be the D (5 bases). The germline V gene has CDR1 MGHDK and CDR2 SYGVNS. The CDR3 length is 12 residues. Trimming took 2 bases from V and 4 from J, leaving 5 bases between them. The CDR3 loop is CASSEGGYGYTF. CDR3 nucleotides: TGTGCCAGCAGTGAAGGGGGCTATGGCTACACCTTC.

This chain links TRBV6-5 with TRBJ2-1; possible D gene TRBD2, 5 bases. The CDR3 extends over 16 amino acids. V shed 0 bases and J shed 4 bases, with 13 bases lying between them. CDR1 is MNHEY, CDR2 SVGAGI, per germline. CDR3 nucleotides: TGTGCCAGCAGTTACTCGACTACCATTCCTTACAATGAGCAGTTCTTC. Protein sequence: CASSYSTTIPYNEQFF.

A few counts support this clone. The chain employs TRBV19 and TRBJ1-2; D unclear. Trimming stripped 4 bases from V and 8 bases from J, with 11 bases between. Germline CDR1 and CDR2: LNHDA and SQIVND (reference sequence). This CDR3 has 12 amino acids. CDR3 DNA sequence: TGTGCCAGTAGTAGGAGCCTGGGGGGCTACACCTTC. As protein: CASSRSLGGYTF.

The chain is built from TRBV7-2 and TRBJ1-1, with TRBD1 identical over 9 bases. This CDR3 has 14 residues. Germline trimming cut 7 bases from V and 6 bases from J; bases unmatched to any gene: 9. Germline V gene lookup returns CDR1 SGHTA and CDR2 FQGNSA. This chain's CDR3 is CASTRGQGTSEAFF. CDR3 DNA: TGTGCCAGCACGAGAGGACAGGGGACATCTGAAGCTTTCTTT.

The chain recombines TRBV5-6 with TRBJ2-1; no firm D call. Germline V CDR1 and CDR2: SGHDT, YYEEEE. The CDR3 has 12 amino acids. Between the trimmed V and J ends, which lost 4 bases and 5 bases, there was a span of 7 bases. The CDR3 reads CASSRVNNEQFF. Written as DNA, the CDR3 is TGTGCCAGCAGCCGAGTTAACAATGAGCAGTTCTTC.

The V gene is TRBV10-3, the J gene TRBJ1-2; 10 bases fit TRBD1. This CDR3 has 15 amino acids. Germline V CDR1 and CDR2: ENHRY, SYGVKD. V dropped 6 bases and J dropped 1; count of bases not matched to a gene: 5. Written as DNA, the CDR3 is TGTGCCATCAGGCAAGGACAGGGGGTTAACTATGGCTACACCTTC. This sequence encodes CAIRQGQGVNYGYTF.

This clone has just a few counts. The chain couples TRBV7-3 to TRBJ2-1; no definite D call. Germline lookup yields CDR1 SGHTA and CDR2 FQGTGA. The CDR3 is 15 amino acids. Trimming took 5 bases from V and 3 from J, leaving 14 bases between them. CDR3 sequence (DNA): TGTGCCAGCAGCCCAAAGGCTTCCTACTACAATGAGCAGTTCTTC. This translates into CASSPKASYYNEQFF.

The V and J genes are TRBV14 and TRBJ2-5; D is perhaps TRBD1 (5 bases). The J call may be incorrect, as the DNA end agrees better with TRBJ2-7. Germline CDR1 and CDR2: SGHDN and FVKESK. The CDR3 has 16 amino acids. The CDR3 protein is CASSHIHAGPSYEQYF. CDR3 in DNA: TGTGCCAGCAGCCATATCCATGCAGGGCCCTCCTACGAGCAGTACTTC.

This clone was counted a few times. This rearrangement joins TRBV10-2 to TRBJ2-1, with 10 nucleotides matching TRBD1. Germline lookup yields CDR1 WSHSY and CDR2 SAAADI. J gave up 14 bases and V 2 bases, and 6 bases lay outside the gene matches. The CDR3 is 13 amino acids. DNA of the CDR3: TGCGCCAGCAGTGAGAGAGGGACAGGGGACAAGTTCTTC. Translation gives CASSERGTGDKFF.

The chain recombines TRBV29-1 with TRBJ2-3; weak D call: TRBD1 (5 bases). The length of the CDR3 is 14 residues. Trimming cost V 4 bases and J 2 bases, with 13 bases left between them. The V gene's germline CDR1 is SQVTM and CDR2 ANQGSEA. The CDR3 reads CSVAPQGTTDTQYF. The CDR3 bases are TGCAGCGTTGCCCCCCAGGGAACCACAGATACGCAGTATTTT.

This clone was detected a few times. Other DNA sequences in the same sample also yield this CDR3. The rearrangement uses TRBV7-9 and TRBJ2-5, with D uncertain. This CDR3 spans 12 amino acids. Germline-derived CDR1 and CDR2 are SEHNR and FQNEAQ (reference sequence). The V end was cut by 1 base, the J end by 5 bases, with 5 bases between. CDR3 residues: CASSLVGETQYF. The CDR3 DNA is TGTGCCAGCAGCTTAGTCGGGGAGACCCAGTACTTC.

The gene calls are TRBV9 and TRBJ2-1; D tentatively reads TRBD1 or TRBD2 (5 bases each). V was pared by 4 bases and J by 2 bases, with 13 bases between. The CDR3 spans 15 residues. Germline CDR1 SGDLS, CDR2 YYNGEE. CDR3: CASSPLRDPYNEQFF. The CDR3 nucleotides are TGTGCCAGCAGCCCCCTCAGGGACCCCTACAATGAGCAGTTCTTC.

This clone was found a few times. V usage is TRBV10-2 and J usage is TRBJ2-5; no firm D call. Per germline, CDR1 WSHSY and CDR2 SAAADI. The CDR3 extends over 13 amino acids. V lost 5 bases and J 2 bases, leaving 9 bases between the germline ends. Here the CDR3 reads CASSLTVQETQYF. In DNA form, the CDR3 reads TGCGCCAGCAGTCTCACGGTGCAAGAGACCCAGTACTTC.

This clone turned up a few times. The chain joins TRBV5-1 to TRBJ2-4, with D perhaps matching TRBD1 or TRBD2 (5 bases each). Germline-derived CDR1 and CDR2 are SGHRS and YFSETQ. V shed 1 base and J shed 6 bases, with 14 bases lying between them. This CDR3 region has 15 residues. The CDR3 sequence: CASSLRGDASNIQYF. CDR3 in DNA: TGCGCCAGCAGCTTGAGAGGGGACGCCTCAAACATTCAGTACTTC.

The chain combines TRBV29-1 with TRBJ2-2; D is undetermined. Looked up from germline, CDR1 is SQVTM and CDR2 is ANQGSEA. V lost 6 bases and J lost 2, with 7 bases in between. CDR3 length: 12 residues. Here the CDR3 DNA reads TGCAGCGTAAGCTTCAACACCGGGGAGCTGTTTTTT. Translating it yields CSVSFNTGELFF.

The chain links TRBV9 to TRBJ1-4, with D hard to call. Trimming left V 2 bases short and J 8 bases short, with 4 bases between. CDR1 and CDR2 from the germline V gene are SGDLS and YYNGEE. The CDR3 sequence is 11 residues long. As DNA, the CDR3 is TGTGCCAGCAGCGTGGGCGAAAAACTGTTTTTT. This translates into CASSVGEKLFF.

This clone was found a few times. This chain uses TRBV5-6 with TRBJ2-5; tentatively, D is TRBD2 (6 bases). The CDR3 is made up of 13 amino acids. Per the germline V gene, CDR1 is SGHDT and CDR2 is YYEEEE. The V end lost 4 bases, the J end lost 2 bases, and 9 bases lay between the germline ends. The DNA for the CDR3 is TGTGCCAGCAGCATCGGGAGTCAAGAGACCCAGTACTTC. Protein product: CASSIGSQETQYF.

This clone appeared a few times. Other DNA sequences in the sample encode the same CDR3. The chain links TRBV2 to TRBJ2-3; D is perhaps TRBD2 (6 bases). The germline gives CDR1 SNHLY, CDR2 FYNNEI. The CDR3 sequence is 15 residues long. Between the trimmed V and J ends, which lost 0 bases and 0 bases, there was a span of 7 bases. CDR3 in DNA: TGTGCCAGCAGTGAAGCGGGGGGAAGCACAGATACGCAGTATTTT. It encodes CASSEAGGSTDTQYF.

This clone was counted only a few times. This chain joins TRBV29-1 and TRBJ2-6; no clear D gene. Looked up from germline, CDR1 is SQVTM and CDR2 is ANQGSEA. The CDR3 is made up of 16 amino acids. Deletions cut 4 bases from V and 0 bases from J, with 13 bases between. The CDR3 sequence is CSVGLSGGSGANVLTF. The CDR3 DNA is TGCAGCGTTGGACTTAGTGGCGGCTCTGGGGCCAACGTCCTGACTTTC. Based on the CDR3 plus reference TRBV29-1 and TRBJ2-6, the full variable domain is SAVISQKPSRDICQRGTSLTIQCQVDSQVTMMFWYRQQPGQSLTLIATANQGSEATYESGFVIDKFPISRPNLTFSTLTVSNMSPEDSSIYLCSVGLSGGSGANVLTFGAGSRLTVL.

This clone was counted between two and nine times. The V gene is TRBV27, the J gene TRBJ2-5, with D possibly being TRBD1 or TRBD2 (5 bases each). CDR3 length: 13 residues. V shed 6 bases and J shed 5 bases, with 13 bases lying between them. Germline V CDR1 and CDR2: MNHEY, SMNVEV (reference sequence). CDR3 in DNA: TGTGCCAGCAGAGAAGTGGGGGTGGAGACCCAGTACTTC. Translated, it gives CASREVGVETQYF.

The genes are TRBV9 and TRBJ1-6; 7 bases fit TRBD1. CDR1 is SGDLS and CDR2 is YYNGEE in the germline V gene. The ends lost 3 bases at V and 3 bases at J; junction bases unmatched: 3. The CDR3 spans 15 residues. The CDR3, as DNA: TGTGCCAGCAGCGGCGGACAGGTCTATAATTCACCCCTCCACTTT. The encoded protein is CASSGGQVYNSPLHF. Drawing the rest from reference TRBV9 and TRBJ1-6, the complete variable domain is DSGVTQTPKHLITATGQRVTLRCSPRSGDLSVYWYQQSLDQGLQFLIQYYNGEERAKGNILERFSAQQFPDLHSELNLSSLELGDSALYFCASSGGQVYNSPLHFGNGTRLTVT.

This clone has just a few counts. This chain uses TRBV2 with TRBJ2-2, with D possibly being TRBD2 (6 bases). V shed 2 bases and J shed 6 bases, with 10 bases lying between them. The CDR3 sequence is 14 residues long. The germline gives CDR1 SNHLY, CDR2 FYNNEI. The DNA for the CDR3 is TGTGCCAGCAGTGAACTAGCGTCGGCCGGGGAGCTGTTTTTT. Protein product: CASSELASAGELFF.

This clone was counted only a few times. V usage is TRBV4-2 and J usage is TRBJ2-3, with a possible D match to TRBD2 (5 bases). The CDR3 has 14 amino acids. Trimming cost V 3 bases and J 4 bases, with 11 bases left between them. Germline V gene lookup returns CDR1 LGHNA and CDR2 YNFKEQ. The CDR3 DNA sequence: TGTGCCAGCAGCCAGGGAACTAGGGCAGATACGCAGTATTTT. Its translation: CASSQGTRADTQYF.

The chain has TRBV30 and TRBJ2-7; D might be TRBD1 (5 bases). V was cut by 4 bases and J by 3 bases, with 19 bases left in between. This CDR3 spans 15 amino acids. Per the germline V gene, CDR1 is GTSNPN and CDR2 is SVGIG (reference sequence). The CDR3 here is CAWTPRNRPYYEQYF. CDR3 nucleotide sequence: TGTGCCTGGACCCCAAGGAACAGGCCTTACTACGAGCAGTACTTC.

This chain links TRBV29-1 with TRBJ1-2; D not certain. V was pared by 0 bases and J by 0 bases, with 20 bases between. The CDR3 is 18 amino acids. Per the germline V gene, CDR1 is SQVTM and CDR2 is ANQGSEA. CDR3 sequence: CSVEEGLGQAQANYGYTF. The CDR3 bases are TGCAGCGTTGAAGAAGGGCTGGGTCAGGCCCAAGCTAACTATGGCTACACCTTC.

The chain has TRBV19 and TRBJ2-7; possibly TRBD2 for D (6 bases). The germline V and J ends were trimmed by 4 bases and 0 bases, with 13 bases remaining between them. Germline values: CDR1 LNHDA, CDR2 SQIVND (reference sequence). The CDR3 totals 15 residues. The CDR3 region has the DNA TGTGCCAGTAGTAGGACTATTCGACTCTCCTACGAGCAGTACTTC. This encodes CASSRTIRLSYEQYF.